This section outlines one T cell receptor (beta chain) sequence together with its context. Its antigen remains unidentified. The J segment lost 5 bases and the V segment lost 4 bases, leaving 5 bases of the junction unmatched. This CDR3 is built from 13 residues. Germline CDR1 SQVTM, CDR2 ANQGSEA. This sample is drawn from a study of T-cell reconstitution after alpha-beta-depleted transplantation in children. Findings and caveats of the study: Some patients' high day-60 TCRbeta diversity was traced to surviving recipient T cells and thymic progenitors. One year post-transplant, T-cell counts and diversity were largely derived from T cells produced anew.

Preparation of the TCRbeta library was carried out with unique molecular identifiers. TCRdb used MiXCR to reprocess the PCR reads, holding one entry per CDR3 protein. The sample consists of about 440,000 distinct CDR3 sequences, 43% of them appearing once. Sequenced here: PBMCs, sampled before TCRalphabeta/CD19-depleted stem cell transplant. The V gene is TRBV29-1, the J gene TRBJ2-5, with 9 nucleotides matching TRBD2. The sequence derives from a girl aged 2 to 10 with aplastic anemia, due to receive a stem cell transplant. DNA of the CDR3: TGCAGCGTTGCGGCTAGCGGGGCTGAGACCCAGTACTTC. Encoded protein: CSVAASGAETQYF.